What follows are 22 T cell receptor beta chains derived from one specimen sequenced in a study of T cell responses to AZD1222 COVID-19 vaccine. Produced via immunoSEQ multiplex PCR; TCRdb's table is partial and in-frame only. The data contain 150,000 to 170,000 clones, roughly nine tenths of them singletons. The sample in question was peripheral blood, obtained on day 0 of MenACWY control vaccination. The receptor set was obtained from an adult in good health.

CDR3 residues: CASSQMGGRNYGYTF. The CDR3, as DNA: TGTGCCAGCAGCCAAATGGGGGGCCGCAACTATGGCTACACCTTC. The chain links TRBV3-1 (or the pseudogene TRBV3-2) to TRBJ1-2; tentative D call: TRBD1 (6 bases). The germline CDR1 and CDR2 sequences are LGHDT and YNNKEL (reference sequence). V was pared by 2 bases and J by 2 bases, with 12 bases between. The CDR3 loop spans 15 amino acids.

The rearrangement uses TRBV5-1 and TRBJ1-2, with D possibly TRBD1 on 6 matching bases. This CDR3 is 13 amino acids long. Trimming shortened V by 4 bases and J by 6 bases, and 13 bases separated the two germline ends. Germline V lookup: CDR1 SGHRS, CDR2 YFSETQ. CDR3 region: CASSPSGDDGYTF. The CDR3 coding sequence is TGCGCCAGCAGCCCGTCAGGGGACGATGGCTACACCTTC.

This clone was found once. The chain is built from TRBV9 and TRBJ2-3; 7 nucleotides line up with TRBD2. This CDR3 region has 15 residues. The junction had 1 base not matched to a gene; V was cut back by 0 bases and J by 0 bases. CDR1 and CDR2 (germline): SGDLS, YYNGEE. The CDR3 loop is CASSVVGGSTDTQYF. The CDR3 coding sequence is TGTGCCAGCAGCGTAGTCGGGGGGAGCACAGATACGCAGTATTTT.

The chain links TRBV5-1 to TRBJ2-2, with D tentatively TRBD1 (6 bases). The length of the CDR3 is 15 residues. Germline V gene sequence: CDR1 SGHRS, CDR2 YFSETQ. V gave up 4 bases and J gave up 7 bases, with 17 bases separating them. For the CDR3, the DNA is TGCGCCAGCAGCCCGGGACATCGGAAGGGCGGGGAGCTGTTTTTT. Encoded protein: CASSPGHRKGGELFF.

The rearrangement uses TRBV5-1 and TRBJ1-2; no firm D call. Germline V gene lookup returns CDR1 SGHRS and CDR2 YFSETQ. V dropped 0 bases and J dropped 3 bases, with 12 bases sitting between them. There are 15 residues in the CDR3. The CDR3 sequence is CASSLGTGFDYGYTF. Written as DNA, the CDR3 is TGCGCCAGCAGCTTGGGGACGGGGTTTGACTATGGCTACACCTTC.

The chain has TRBV5-6 and TRBJ1-4, with a possible D match to TRBD1 (5 bases). The CDR3 sequence is 12 residues long. The V gene lost 4 bases and the J gene lost 10 bases, with 11 bases spanning the gap. Germline CDR1 reads SGHDT; CDR2 reads YYEEEE. CDR3 sequence: CASSHWDGKLFF. CDR3 nucleotides: TGTGCCAGCAGCCATTGGGACGGAAAACTGTTTTTT.

The chain joins TRBV11-3 to TRBJ2-2; D is perhaps TRBD1 (5 bases). The germline V and J ends were trimmed by 1 base and 3 bases, with 9 bases remaining between them. CDR1 SGHNT and CDR2 YENEEA come from the germline V gene. CDR3 length equals 15 residues. The CDR3 sequence is CASSLGQGYTGELFF. The CDR3, as DNA: TGTGCCAGCAGCTTAGGCCAGGGCTACACCGGGGAGCTGTTTTTT.

The DNA for the CDR3 is TGTGCCTGGAGTCCAGCGGGAGGTCCCGAGCAGTACTTC. This codes for CAWSPAGGPEQYF. J is TRBJ2-7 and V is TRBV30; 9 nucleotides align to TRBD2. Germline loops: CDR1 GTSNPN, CDR2 SVGIG (reference sequence). The CDR3 length is 13 residues. V was pared by 2 bases and J by 6 bases, with 5 bases of the junction left unmatched.

J is TRBJ1-1 and V is TRBV4-2; 10 positions agree with TRBD1. V gave up 0 bases and J gave up 3 bases; unmatched junction bases: 7. Germline V lookup: CDR1 LGHNA, CDR2 YNFKEQ. The CDR3 has 17 residues. The CDR3 DNA is TGTGCCAGCAGCCAAGACGACAGGGGGCTGTCTGACACTGAAGCTTTCTTT. It encodes CASSQDDRGLSDTEAFF.

The chain employs TRBV24-1 and TRBJ2-2; the match to TRBD1 covers 9 bases. Germline-derived CDR1 and CDR2 are KGHDR and SFDVKD. J gave up 6 bases and V 3 bases, and 4 bases lay outside the gene matches. This CDR3 is 15 amino acids long. The CDR3 DNA reads TGTGCCACCAGTGATCGGACAGGGGACGCCGGGGAGCTGTTTTTT. It is translated as CATSDRTGDAGELFF.

The chain employs TRBV5-4 and TRBJ1-4, with a possible D match to TRBD1 (6 bases). In germline, CDR1 is SGHNT, CDR2 YYREEE (reference sequence). The V end lost 3 bases, the J end lost 13 bases, and 13 bases lay between the germline ends. CDR3 length: 12 residues. The CDR3 reads CASSSFTGPLFF. CDR3 bases: TGTGCCAGCAGCTCCTTTACAGGGCCACTGTTTTTT.

The chain uses TRBV4-2 and TRBJ1-2; D remains ambiguous. This CDR3 comprises 15 residues. Trimming took 1 base from V and 3 from J, leaving 12 bases between them. Germline values: CDR1 LGHNA, CDR2 YNFKEQ. CDR3 DNA sequence: TGTGCCAGCAGCCAAGCCGTTGGGCCCGACTATGGCTACACCTTC. This sequence encodes CASSQAVGPDYGYTF.

The V call is TRBV19, the J call TRBJ2-5, with 12 bases aligning to TRBD2. Germline assignment: CDR1 LNHDA and CDR2 SQIVND (reference sequence). The CDR3 runs to 15 residues. J gave up 5 bases and V 3 bases, and 4 bases lay outside the gene matches. The DNA for the CDR3 is TGTGCCAGTAGTATCCGGACTAGCGGGATCGAGACCCAGTACTTC. This sequence encodes CASSIRTSGIETQYF.

V is TRBV2 and J is TRBJ1-6; D unresolved. V was trimmed by 8 bases and J by 3 bases, leaving 8 bases between them. CDR1 SNHLY and CDR2 FYNNEI come from the germline V gene. The CDR3 loop spans 13 amino acids. The CDR3 loop is CASGEDYNSPLHF. CDR3 DNA sequence: TGTGCCAGCGGGGAAGACTATAATTCACCCCTCCACTTT.

V gene TRBV5-6 combines with J gene TRBJ1-5; a possible D gene is TRBD1 (5 bases). V was shortened by 9 bases and J by 3 bases, with 19 bases between the two germline ends. This CDR3 is 15 amino acids long. Germline V lookup: CDR1 SGHDT, CDR2 YYEEEE. CDR3 region: CATGRWGMPNQPQHF. DNA of the CDR3: TGTGCCACGGGCCGATGGGGGATGCCCAATCAGCCCCAGCATTTT.

The chain carries TRBV6-5 and TRBJ1-4; no reliable D call. The CDR3 loop spans 14 amino acids. CDR1 is MNHEY and CDR2 is SVGAGI in the germline V gene. The V gene lost 6 bases and the J gene lost 5 bases, with 13 bases spanning the gap. Here the CDR3 DNA reads TGTGCCAGCAGCCGAACGGGTCCGAATGAAAAACTGTTTTTT. It specifies CASSRTGPNEKLFF.

The V call is TRBV28, the J call TRBJ2-3, with D perhaps matching TRBD2 (6 bases). This CDR3 contains 14 residues. Trimming took 5 bases from V and 4 from J, leaving 13 bases between them. The V gene's germline CDR1 is MDHEN and CDR2 SYDVKM. CDR3 bases: TGTGCCAGCAGTGGAGGGACGCTACCAGATACGCAGTATTTT. Translated, it gives CASSGGTLPDTQYF.

The gene calls are TRBV11-2 and TRBJ2-2; TRBD1 agrees at 9 bases. CDR3 length equals 16 residues. Losses at the gene ends were 5 bases for V and 4 bases for J; bases not matched to a gene: 8. Germline V gives CDR1 SGHAT, CDR2 FQNNGV. This chain's CDR3 is CASSQPGQGITGELFF. The CDR3, as DNA: TGTGCCAGCAGCCAACCGGGACAGGGTATCACCGGGGAGCTGTTTTTT.

The chain carries TRBV9 and TRBJ2-2, with D perhaps TRBD2 (6 bases). V lost 7 bases and J 1 base, leaving 11 bases between the germline ends. The CDR3 runs 14 residues. Germline loops: CDR1 SGDLS, CDR2 YYNGEE. The CDR3 reads CASGGLLNTGELFF. In nucleotides, the CDR3 is TGTGCCAGCGGGGGACTCCTGAACACCGGGGAGCTGTTTTTT.

V is TRBV5-1 and J is TRBJ2-3, with D tentatively TRBD1 or TRBD2 (6 bases each). The CDR3 is 15 residues long. With 0 bases removed from V and 4 bases from J, the gap between germline ends came to 12 bases. CDR1 is SGHRS and CDR2 is YFSETQ in the germline V gene. The CDR3 DNA follows: TGCGCCAGCAGCTTGGTGCCGGGGGCATCAGATACGCAGTATTTT. Translated, it gives CASSLVPGASDTQYF.

The V call is TRBV27, the J call TRBJ2-1; D not resolved. Germline loops: CDR1 MNHEY, CDR2 SMNVEV (reference sequence). The CDR3 length is 13 residues. Trimming left V 8 bases short and J 4 bases short, with 12 bases between. CDR3 in amino acids: CASFSFGYNEQFF. The CDR3 DNA follows: TGTGCCAGCTTCAGTTTCGGTTACAATGAGCAGTTCTTC.

This clone was observed many times. Other DNA sequences from this sample encode an identical CDR3 as well. V and J are TRBV19 and TRBJ1-5; no clear D. Trimming took 3 bases from V and 5 from J, leaving 8 bases between them. From germline, CDR1 is LNHDA and CDR2 SQIVND (reference sequence). There are 13 residues in the CDR3. The CDR3 is CASSMGRDQPQHF. The CDR3 DNA is TGTGCCAGTAGTATGGGCCGTGATCAGCCCCAGCATTTT.